These 5 T cell receptor beta chains were all obtained from the same sample, sequenced in a study of blood T cell repertoires in COVID-19. The assay was immunoSEQ multiplex PCR, and TCRdb's table has in-frame clones only and misses some. The sample holds 140,000 or so clones, 70% to 80% seen once. Sequenced: peripheral blood. The receptors here all came from a woman between 65 and 79 years old with COVID-19, enrolled during active disease.

V gene TRBV30 combines with J gene TRBJ1-1, with no clear D. With 0 bases removed from V and 1 base from J, the gap between germline ends came to 6 bases. Germline V gives CDR1 GTSNPN, CDR2 SVGIG (reference sequence). This CDR3 spans 13 amino acids. CDR3 coding DNA: TGTGCCTGGAGTGTACAGAGGAACACTGAAGCTTTCTTT. Amino acid sequence: CAWSVQRNTEAFF.

The chain carries TRBV4-2 and TRBJ2-5; a weak D match, TRBD1 (6 bases). CDR3 length: 14 amino acids. Germline CDR1 reads LGHNA; CDR2 reads YNFKEQ. V lost 5 bases to trimming and J lost 2 bases, with 12 bases between them. CDR3 loop: CASSNTQGQETQYF. The CDR3, as DNA: TGTGCCAGCAGCAACACGCAGGGGCAAGAGACCCAGTACTTC.

This rearrangement joins TRBV25-1 to TRBJ1-3; no reliable D call. The length of the CDR3 is 14 residues. The germline gives CDR1 MGHDK, CDR2 SYGVNS. Trimming took 3 bases from V and 2 from J, leaving 8 bases between them. In DNA, the CDR3 is TGTGCCAGCAGTGAGGCCGGGACTGGAAACACCATATATTTT. Its protein is CASSEAGTGNTIYF. Drawing the rest from reference TRBV25-1 and TRBJ1-3, the complete variable domain is EADIYQTPRYLVIGTGKKITLECSQTMGHDKMYWYQQDPGMELHLIHYSYGVNSTEKGDLSSESTVSRIRTEHFPLTLESARPSHTSQYLCASSEAGTGNTIYFGEGSWLTVV.

CDR3 DNA: TGCAGCGTTGTTAGAGAATCAGAGACCCAGTACTTC. This encodes CSVVRESETQYF. The genes are TRBV29-1 and TRBJ2-5; D is undetermined. The CDR3 extends over 12 amino acids. CDR1 is SQVTM, CDR2 ANQGSEA, per germline. Between the trimmed V and J ends, which lost 4 bases and 4 bases, there was a span of 10 bases. Drawing the rest from reference TRBV29-1 and TRBJ2-5, the complete variable domain is SAVISQKPSRDICQRGTSLTIQCQVDSQVTMMFWYRQQPGQSLTLIATANQGSEATYESGFVIDKFPISRPNLTFSTLTVSNMSPEDSSIYLCSVVRESETQYFGPGTRLLVL.

This clone was seen more than once but under ten times. The V call is TRBV19, the J call TRBJ1-6, with TRBD1 matching over 11 bases. CDR1 and CDR2 from the germline V gene are LNHDA and SQIVND (reference sequence). V lost 7 bases, J lost 6 bases, and 8 bases stayed unmatched. The CDR3 has 16 residues. The CDR3 DNA reads as TGTGCCAGTACCGTAGGGGGGACAGGGGGTAATTCACCCCTCCACTTT. Translated, it gives CASTVGGTGGNSPLHF.